These 31 T cell receptor beta chains share one sample of origin, sequenced in a study of blood T cell repertoires in COVID-19. TCRdb keeps only in-frame clones here, not all; method: immunoSEQ multiplex PCR. The table records roughly 16,000 clones, roughly 88% of them present only once. The source material was peripheral blood. All receptors come from a human donor in a cohort sampled during active COVID-19.

The chain couples TRBV4-3 to TRBJ2-2, with 8 bases aligning to TRBD1. Germline CDR1 is LGHNA and CDR2 is YSLEER. Germline trimming cut 3 bases from V and 3 bases from J; bases unmatched to any gene: 3. The CDR3 totals 15 residues. This chain's CDR3 is CASSHVTGDTGELFF. CDR3 nucleotide sequence: TGCGCCAGCAGCCACGTGACAGGGGACACCGGGGAGCTGTTTTTT.

The J gene is TRBJ2-5, the V gene TRBV2; D is perhaps TRBD2 (5 bases). From germline, CDR1 is SNHLY and CDR2 FYNNEI. Trimming took off 6 bases at V and 5 bases at J, with 10 bases between the two ends. The CDR3 is 12 amino acids. CDR3 region: CASRERDETQYF. The CDR3 coding sequence is TGTGCCAGCAGAGAACGGGATGAGACCCAGTACTTC.

The chain links TRBV5-6 to TRBJ1-4; D possibly corresponds to TRBD1 (5 bases). V was shortened by 4 bases and J by 1 base, with 14 bases between the two germline ends. CDR1 and CDR2 (germline): SGHDT, YYEEEE. The CDR3 is 16 residues long. CDR3 in amino acids: CASSPTPGGTNEKLFF. DNA of the CDR3: TGTGCCAGCAGCCCAACCCCCGGGGGAACTAATGAAAAACTGTTTTTT.

The chain links TRBV11-2 to TRBJ2-7; 10 bases align to TRBD2. The ends lost 5 bases at V and 7 bases at J; junction bases unmatched: 8. Germline CDR1 SGHAT, CDR2 FQNNGV. The CDR3 is 14 amino acids. CDR3 DNA: TGTGCCAGCAGCGCGCAACCGGGACTAGCGGAGCAGTACTTC. Protein product: CASSAQPGLAEQYF.

This clone was picked up a small number of times. In nucleotides, the CDR3 is TGTGCCAGCAGCGACAGTTGGACAATGACTGAAGCTTTCTTT. This codes for CASSDSWTMTEAFF. This sequence joins TRBV11-2 and TRBJ1-1, with D possibly being TRBD1 (5 bases). This CDR3 contains 14 residues. Per germline, CDR1 SGHAT and CDR2 FQNNGV. V dropped 5 bases and J dropped 5 bases, with 15 bases sitting between them.

The rearrangement uses TRBV5-5 and TRBJ2-3; 8 nucleotides line up with TRBD2. Germline V CDR1 and CDR2: SGHKS, YYEKEE (reference sequence). The CDR3 spans 18 residues. The trim removed 4 bases at V and 0 bases at J, leaving 13 bases unmatched. CDR3 in DNA: TGTGCCAGCAGCCCCAGTGGGCGGGGGGCCTCTAGCACAGATACGCAGTATTTT. It translates to CASSPSGRGASSTDTQYF.

For the CDR3, the DNA is TGTGCCAGCAGTGAGGCAGGCCGGGGGGCCCAGTACTTC. Protein product: CASSEAGRGAQYF. The rearrangement joins TRBV2 to TRBJ2-5; 7 positions agree with TRBD2. In germline, CDR1 is SNHLY, CDR2 FYNNEI. Unmatched junction bases numbered 7, after V lost 3 bases and J lost 9 bases. The CDR3 spans 13 residues.

The V call is TRBV30, the J call TRBJ1-3; D uncertain. V lost 0 bases to trimming and J lost 2 bases, with 2 bases between them. Germline assignment: CDR1 GTSNPN and CDR2 SVGIG (reference sequence). This CDR3 spans 12 amino acids. As DNA, the CDR3 is TGTGCCTGGAGTGTTACTGGAAACACCATATATTTT. Its protein product is CAWSVTGNTIYF. The entire variable domain, with the rest obtained from reference TRBV30 and TRBJ1-3, is as follows: SQTIHQWPATLVQPVGSPLSLECTVEGTSNPNLYWYRQAAGRGLQLLFYSVGIGQISSEVPQNLSASRPQDRQFILSSKKLLLSDSGFYLCAWSVTGNTIYFGEGSWLTVV.

The chain employs TRBV11-2 and TRBJ2-7; D is possibly TRBD2 (5 bases). The V end was cut by 0 bases, the J end by 2 bases, with 14 bases between. The CDR3 totals 16 residues. Per germline, CDR1 SGHAT and CDR2 FQNNGV. DNA of the CDR3: TGTGCCAGCAGCTTAGAGTATTCGGGGAATACCTACGAGCAGTACTTC. Its translation: CASSLEYSGNTYEQYF.

The V gene is TRBV9, the J gene TRBJ2-5, with 7 bases aligning to TRBD1. In germline, CDR1 is SGDLS, CDR2 YYNGEE. There are 23 residues in the CDR3. After removal of 2 bases from V and 0 bases from J, the junction contained 28 bases not matched to a gene. The CDR3 spells CASSVVWKLVETGFLTHQETQYF. In DNA form, the CDR3 reads TGTGCCAGCAGCGTCGTGTGGAAGTTGGTGGAGACAGGGTTTTTGACCCACCAAGAGACCCAGTACTTC. Looking up the rest from reference TRBV9 and TRBJ2-5 gives the full variable domain: DSGVTQTPKHLITATGQRVTLRCSPRSGDLSVYWYQQSLDQGLQFLIQYYNGEERAKGNILERFSAQQFPDLHSELNLSSLELGDSALYFCASSVVWKLVETGFLTHQETQYFGPGTRLLVL.

V and J are TRBV10-3 and TRBJ1-1, with D perhaps matching TRBD1 (6 bases). Trimming stripped 2 bases from V and 3 bases from J, with 7 bases between. Germline lookup yields CDR1 ENHRY and CDR2 SYGVKD. The CDR3 is 13 residues long. The CDR3 DNA follows: TGTGCCATCAGTGAGGCAGGGGACACTGAAGCTTTCTTT. This gives the protein CAISEAGDTEAFF.

The V and J genes are TRBV5-1 and TRBJ1-2, with D uncertain. V was cut by 1 base and J by 1 base, with 5 bases left in between. Germline loops: CDR1 SGHRS, CDR2 YFSETQ. The CDR3 is 13 residues long. For the CDR3, the DNA is TGCGCCAGCAGCTTGTACGGTAACTATGGCTACACCTTC. This translates into CASSLYGNYGYTF.

J is TRBJ1-2 and V is TRBV2; 10 bases are a match to TRBD1. Per germline, CDR1 SNHLY and CDR2 FYNNEI. The CDR3 sequence is 14 residues long. Trimming at V came to 6 bases and at J to 7 bases, leaving 8 bases not matched to a gene. The chain's CDR3 is CASRPDRGRSGYTF. The CDR3, as DNA: TGTGCCAGCAGGCCCGACAGGGGGCGAAGTGGCTACACCTTC.

V is TRBV7-8 and J is TRBJ1-2, with D possibly TRBD1 on 5 matching bases. This CDR3 is built from 16 residues. The V gene's germline CDR1 is SGHVS and CDR2 FQNEAQ. Trimming took 5 bases from V and 7 from J, leaving 23 bases between them. The CDR3 DNA is TGTGCCAGCAGCCAACGCCGGGACTACGAGTCCTCTGGCTACACCTTC. Its protein product is CASSQRRDYESSGYTF.

The chain carries TRBV7-9 and TRBJ2-2; TRBD2 might be the D (6 bases). Trimming removed 8 bases from V and 4 bases from J, with 17 bases in between. Per the germline V gene, CDR1 is SEHNR and CDR2 is FQNEAQ (reference sequence). CDR3 size: 15 residues. The CDR3 region is CASVKKGLITGELFF. Here the CDR3 DNA reads TGTGCCAGCGTGAAAAAGGGACTTATCACCGGGGAGCTGTTTTTT.

The CDR3 coding sequence is TGTGCCAGCAGGGGGGAGGGGGTAAACTATGGCTACACCTTC. This encodes CASRGEGVNYGYTF. The J gene is TRBJ1-2, the V gene TRBV9; TRBD1 might be the D (6 bases). The CDR3 sequence is 14 residues long. The V end was cut by 5 bases, the J end by 2 bases, with 13 bases between. From germline, CDR1 is SGDLS and CDR2 YYNGEE.

The CDR3 here is CASEGGTDTQYF. The CDR3 DNA is TGTGCCAGCGAAGGGGGCACAGATACGCAGTATTTT. The chain is built from TRBV14 and TRBJ2-3; TRBD1 is a possible D gene (5 bases). This CDR3 comprises 12 residues. V shed 8 bases and J shed 1 base, with 7 bases lying between them. CDR1 is SGHDN, CDR2 FVKESK, per germline.

The rearrangement links TRBV5-1 to TRBJ1-1; D unresolved. CDR1 and CDR2 (germline): SGHRS, YFSETQ. The CDR3 covers 13 residues. Trimming shortened V by 4 bases and J by 0 bases, and 7 bases separated the two germline ends. The CDR3 DNA reads as TGCGCCAGCAGCGCGAGCCTGAACACTGAAGCTTTCTTT. It is translated as CASSASLNTEAFF.

The V call is TRBV11-3, the J call TRBJ2-1; D is possibly TRBD2 (6 bases). Germline V gene lookup returns CDR1 SGHNT and CDR2 YENEEA. V lost 0 bases and J lost 5, with 14 bases in between. The CDR3 is made up of 16 amino acids. In DNA form, the CDR3 reads TGTGCCAGCAGCTTAGAGGGAGGTTATAACCACAATGAGCAGTTCTTC. Translated: CASSLEGGYNHNEQFF.

The V call is TRBV4-3, the J call TRBJ2-4; 7 bases align to TRBD2. The CDR3 sequence is 18 residues long. The germline CDR1 and CDR2 sequences are LGHNA and YSLEER. Trimming removed 0 bases from V and 7 bases from J; junction bases left unmatched: 15. The CDR3 sequence: CASSQDGLAVRWGNIQYF. As DNA, the CDR3 is TGCGCCAGCAGCCAAGATGGGCTAGCGGTAAGGTGGGGGAACATTCAGTACTTC.

This clone was observed a few times. The rearrangement links TRBV6-2 or TRBV6-3 to TRBJ2-1; 8 nucleotides align to TRBD1. With V trimmed by 2 bases and J by 3 bases, 3 bases remained unmatched. This CDR3 comprises 15 residues. Germline CDR1 and CDR2: MNHEY and SVGEGT. Written as DNA, the CDR3 is TGTGCCAGCAGTTACCAGGGGGCAGGCTACAATGAGCAGTTCTTC. Translating gives CASSYQGAGYNEQFF.

This clone came up a few times. The V gene is TRBV9, the J gene TRBJ2-3; 9 nucleotides line up with TRBD2. The CDR3 sequence is 15 residues long. CDR1 and CDR2 (germline): SGDLS, YYNGEE. V dropped 0 bases and J dropped 1; count of bases not matched to a gene: 0. The chain's CDR3 is CASSVGGRGTDTQYF. The DNA for the CDR3 is TGTGCCAGCAGCGTAGGCGGGAGGGGCACAGATACGCAGTATTTT. Drawing the rest from reference TRBV9 and TRBJ2-3, the complete variable domain is DSGVTQTPKHLITATGQRVTLRCSPRSGDLSVYWYQQSLDQGLQFLIQYYNGEERAKGNILERFSAQQFPDLHSELNLSSLELGDSALYFCASSVGGRGTDTQYFGPGTRLTVL.

The chain is built from TRBV27 and TRBJ1-2; TRBD1 is a possible D gene (5 bases). CDR1 and CDR2 from the germline V gene are MNHEY and SMNVEV (reference sequence). The CDR3 totals 13 residues. The V end was cut by 5 bases, the J end by 4 bases, with 11 bases between. DNA for the CDR3: TGTGCCAGCAGTGCACGGGGGGGCTATGGCTACACCTTC. It encodes CASSARGGYGYTF.

The chain joins TRBV5-1 to TRBJ1-2; perhaps TRBD1 as D (6 bases). This CDR3 contains 15 residues. Germline lookup yields CDR1 SGHRS and CDR2 YFSETQ. Deletions cut 1 base from V and 8 bases from J, with 18 bases between. The CDR3 sequence: CASSLSAGEGFGYTF. The CDR3 DNA reads as TGCGCCAGCAGCTTGTCGGCAGGGGAGGGTTTCGGCTACACCTTC.

The rearrangement uses TRBV6-5 and TRBJ2-3, with D possibly being TRBD2 (5 bases). Germline CDR1 is MNHEY and CDR2 is SVGAGI. Trimming took off 5 bases at V and 4 bases at J, with 16 bases between the two ends. CDR3 length: 15 residues. The CDR3 region is CASSKDSLHPDTQYF. The DNA of the CDR3 is TGTGCCAGCAGTAAGGACTCCTTACATCCAGATACGCAGTATTTT.

The chain combines TRBV7-3 with TRBJ2-1; a weak D match, TRBD2 (5 bases). The CDR3 consists of 15 residues. Trimming took off 5 bases at V and 3 bases at J, with 14 bases between the two ends. Germline loops: CDR1 SGHTA, CDR2 FQGTGA. The CDR3 bases are TGTGCCAGCAGCCCCTCCGCCGGAGGCTACAATGAGCAGTTCTTC. Encoded protein: CASSPSAGGYNEQFF.

V gene TRBV9 combines with J gene TRBJ1-3; possible D gene TRBD1, 6 bases. The CDR3 sequence is 15 residues long. Trimming cost V 4 bases and J 0 bases, with 11 bases left between them. CDR1 SGDLS and CDR2 YYNGEE come from the germline V gene. The CDR3 bases are TGTGCCAGCAGCCCAACAGGGACCTCTGGAAACACCATATATTTT. Translating it yields CASSPTGTSGNTIYF. The full variable domain, with the rest looked up from reference TRBV9 and TRBJ1-3, is DSGVTQTPKHLITATGQRVTLRCSPRSGDLSVYWYQQSLDQGLQFLIQYYNGEERAKGNILERFSAQQFPDLHSELNLSSLELGDSALYFCASSPTGTSGNTIYFGEGSWLTVV.

In this sample, this clone turned up a few times. This chain links TRBV9 with TRBJ1-1; a weak D match, TRBD1 (6 bases). From germline, CDR1 is SGDLS and CDR2 YYNGEE. V dropped 4 bases and J dropped 3 bases, with 13 bases sitting between them. The CDR3 runs to 14 residues. The CDR3 protein is CASSPRTVDTEAFF. Here the CDR3 DNA reads TGTGCCAGCAGCCCTAGGACAGTCGACACTGAAGCTTTCTTT.

This chain connects TRBV27 to TRBJ2-5; TRBD1 agrees at 8 bases. Trimming removed 6 bases from V and 2 bases from J; junction bases left unmatched: 5. This CDR3 is built from 14 residues. Germline CDR1 MNHEY, CDR2 SMNVEV (reference sequence). The CDR3 is CASSDRGGQETQYF. The DNA of the CDR3 is TGTGCCAGCAGCGACAGGGGCGGTCAAGAGACCCAGTACTTC.

The CDR3 DNA sequence: TGTGCCAGCTCAATCGGACAGGCTGCAACTAATGAAAAACTGTTTTTT. Translating it yields CASSIGQAATNEKLFF. The chain has TRBV18 and TRBJ1-4; 7 bases map to TRBD1. The CDR3 length is 16 residues. With V trimmed by 5 bases and J by 0 bases, 6 bases remained unmatched. CDR1 and CDR2 from the germline V gene are KGHSH and LQKENI.

This chain links TRBV18 with TRBJ1-2; perhaps TRBD1 as D (6 bases). In germline, CDR1 is KGHSH, CDR2 LQKENI. V lost 3 bases and J lost 0, with 11 bases in between. The CDR3 is made up of 15 amino acids. The CDR3, as DNA: TGTGCCAGCTCACCCACCAGGGGAGCTAACTATGGCTACACCTTC. Its protein product is CASSPTRGANYGYTF.